The rows below give T cell receptor beta chains drawn from one sample of a study of neoadjuvant anti-PD-1 for oral cavity cancer. TCRdb's copy holds only in-frame clones and misses some; the assay was immunoSEQ multiplex PCR. Of tens of thousands of clones listed, 79% are singletons. The sample was PBMCs, taken before nivolumab (anti-PD-1) treatment. The receptors here all came from a person aged 35-80 years with oral cavity squamous cell carcinoma. CDR3s include the opening cysteine and the closing phenylalanine or tryptophan. Each record gives: D gene, J gene, clone size, V gene, CDR3 protein, CDR3 DNA. The D gene is left open where the match is weak. Some rows have no size entry. The others give once, few or many, or a class for an expanded clone.

d_gene: TRBD1
j_gene: TRBJ2-3
abundance: NA
v_gene: TRBV5-1
CDR3aa: CASSLGTGGASDTQYF
CDR3nt: TGCGCCAGCAGCTTGGGGACAGGGGGCGCATCAGATACGCAGTATTTT

d_gene: NA
j_gene: TRBJ1-5
abundance: NA
v_gene: TRBV5-6
CDR3aa: CASSLRPARWQPQHF
CDR3nt: TGTGCCAGCAGCTTGAGGCCCGCTCGTTGGCAGCCCCAGCATTTT

d_gene: NA
j_gene: TRBJ1-3
abundance: NA
v_gene: TRBV7-9
CDR3aa: CASSGRPGAGPGNTIYF
CDR3nt: TGTGCCAGCAGCGGACGACCGGGAGCTGGTCCTGGAAACACCATATATTTT

d_gene: TRBD2
j_gene: TRBJ2-7
abundance: NA
v_gene: TRBV11-1
CDR3aa: CASSLKRGTRSEQYF
CDR3nt: TGTGCCAGCAGCTTAAAACGAGGGACTAGAAGCGAGCAGTACTTC

d_gene: NA
j_gene: TRBJ1-5
abundance: NA
v_gene: TRBV28
CDR3aa: CASSFRARQPQHF
CDR3nt: TGTGCCAGCAGTTTCAGGGCGCGACAGCCCCAGCATTTT

d_gene: TRBD1
j_gene: TRBJ2-5
abundance: NA
v_gene: TRBV27
CDR3aa: CASSYQPPTGVEETQYF
CDR3nt: TGTGCCAGCAGCTACCAACCCCCGACAGGGGTAGAAGAGACCCAGTACTTC

d_gene: NA
j_gene: TRBJ1-5
abundance: once
v_gene: TRBV7-8
CDR3aa: CASSLVRDRNSNQPQHF
CDR3nt: TGTGCCAGCAGCTTAGTCCGAGACAGGAATAGCAATCAGCCCCAGCATTTT

d_gene: NA
j_gene: TRBJ1-5
abundance: NA
v_gene: TRBV19
CDR3aa: CASVLRGADQPQHF
CDR3nt: TGTGCCAGTGTTTTACGGGGGGCAGATCAGCCCCAGCATTTT

d_gene: TRBD1
j_gene: TRBJ2-5
abundance: NA
v_gene: TRBV29-1
CDR3aa: CSVGQATQTQYF
CDR3nt: TGCAGCGTCGGACAGGCGACTCAGACCCAGTACTTC

d_gene: TRBD2
j_gene: TRBJ2-5
abundance: NA
v_gene: TRBV6-1
CDR3aa: CASSLGLPQETQYF
CDR3nt: TGTGCCAGCAGCCTGGGACTACCCCAAGAGACCCAGTACTTC

d_gene: NA
j_gene: TRBJ1-5
abundance: once
v_gene: TRBV5-8
CDR3aa: CASSLRGGNQPQHF
CDR3nt: TGTGCCAGCAGCCTCAGGGGCGGCAATCAGCCCCAGCATTTT

d_gene: NA
j_gene: TRBJ1-5
abundance: NA
v_gene: TRBV28
CDR3aa: CASSTGGLNQPQHF
CDR3nt: TGTGCCAGCAGTACTGGGGGATTGAATCAGCCCCAGCATTTT

d_gene: NA
j_gene: TRBJ1-5
abundance: NA
v_gene: TRBV29-1
CDR3aa: CSYISVRGQPQHF
CDR3nt: TGCAGTTACATATCCGTTCGAGGACAGCCCCAGCATTTT

d_gene: NA
j_gene: TRBJ2-2
abundance: NA
v_gene: TRBV7-3
CDR3aa: CASSLGNTGELFF
CDR3nt: TGTGCCAGCAGTCTAGGGAACACCGGGGAGCTGTTTTTT

d_gene: NA
j_gene: TRBJ1-2
abundance: NA
v_gene: TRBV10-1
CDR3aa: CASSAGTNYGYTF
CDR3nt: TGCGCCAGCAGTGCCGGGACCAACTATGGCTACACCTTC

d_gene: NA
j_gene: TRBJ2-1
abundance: few
v_gene: TRBV5-1
CDR3aa: CASSLHNEQFF
CDR3nt: TGCGCCAGCAGCCTACACAATGAGCAGTTCTTC

d_gene: TRBD1
j_gene: TRBJ1-5
abundance: NA
v_gene: TRBV6-1
CDR3aa: CASTVDRGGNQPQHF
CDR3nt: TGTGCCAGCACCGTGGACAGGGGGGGCAATCAGCCCCAGCATTTT

d_gene: NA
j_gene: TRBJ1-5
abundance: NA
v_gene: TRBV27
CDR3aa: CASSLSSPRVDQPQHF
CDR3nt: TGTGCCAGCAGTTTATCGTCCCCACGGGTCGATCAGCCCCAGCATTTT

d_gene: NA
j_gene: TRBJ2-1
abundance: NA
v_gene: TRBV4-1
CDR3aa: CASSQGTGPYNEQFF
CDR3nt: TGCGCCAGCAGCCAAGGAACCGGCCCATACAATGAGCAGTTCTTC

d_gene: NA
j_gene: TRBJ1-4
abundance: NA
v_gene: TRBV7-8
CDR3aa: CASTTTALTEKLFF
CDR3nt: TGTGCCAGCACCACGACAGCCCTTACTGAAAAACTGTTTTTT

d_gene: TRBD2
j_gene: TRBJ2-5
abundance: few
v_gene: TRBV7-6
CDR3aa: CASSPSGPQETQYF
CDR3nt: TGTGCCAGCAGCCCTAGCGGGCCACAAGAGACCCAGTACTTC

d_gene: TRBD1
j_gene: TRBJ1-2
abundance: NA
v_gene: TRBV28
CDR3aa: CASRGRGDSGYTF
CDR3nt: TGTGCCAGCAGGGGCAGGGGGGATAGCGGCTACACCTTC

d_gene: NA
j_gene: TRBJ1-4
abundance: NA
v_gene: TRBV5-4
CDR3aa: CASSFSSQKLFF
CDR3nt: TGTGCCAGCAGCTTCTCCTCGCAAAAACTGTTTTTT

d_gene: NA
j_gene: TRBJ1-1
abundance: NA
v_gene: TRBV7-9
CDR3aa: CASSPQGITNTEAFF
CDR3nt: TGTGCCAGCAGCCCCCAAGGGATTACGAACACTGAAGCTTTCTTT

d_gene: NA
j_gene: TRBJ1-5
abundance: NA
v_gene: TRBV19
CDR3aa: CASSIGRARESNQPQHF
CDR3nt: TGTGCCAGTAGTATAGGGAGGGCGCGGGAAAGCAATCAGCCCCAGCATTTT

d_gene: TRBD1
j_gene: TRBJ1-1
abundance: NA
v_gene: TRBV6-5
CDR3aa: CASSLTGTGAFF
CDR3nt: TGTGCCAGCAGTTTGACAGGGACGGGGGCTTTCTTT

d_gene: NA
j_gene: TRBJ1-1
abundance: NA
v_gene: TRBV5-4
CDR3aa: CASSLGPVGGGTMRDTEAFF
CDR3nt: TGTGCCAGCAGCTTGGGCCCGGTGGGAGGAGGGACTATGAGGGACACTGAAGCTTTCTTT

d_gene: NA
j_gene: TRBJ2-1
abundance: NA
v_gene: TRBV5-1
CDR3aa: CASSLVFDEQFF
CDR3nt: TGCGCCAGCAGCTTGGTATTCGATGAGCAGTTCTTC

d_gene: TRBD2
j_gene: TRBJ2-1
abundance: NA
v_gene: TRBV5-4
CDR3aa: CASSPRGGPANEQFF
CDR3nt: TGTGCCAGCAGCCCCCGGGGGGGGCCAGCCAATGAGCAGTTCTTC

d_gene: TRBD1
j_gene: TRBJ2-3
abundance: NA
v_gene: TRBV28
CDR3aa: CASSTQQGALNTQYF
CDR3nt: TGTGCCAGCAGTACACAACAGGGGGCGCTTAATACGCAGTATTTT

d_gene: NA
j_gene: TRBJ2-2
abundance: medium-sized
v_gene: TRBV9
CDR3aa: CASSVGGLGAGELFF
CDR3nt: TGTGCCAGCAGCGTGGGCGGGTTAGGGGCCGGGGAGCTGTTTTTT

d_gene: TRBD2
j_gene: TRBJ2-3
abundance: NA
v_gene: TRBV4-1
CDR3aa: CASSQDFLAGAHTDTQYF
CDR3nt: TGCGCCAGCAGCCAAGATTTTCTAGCGGGGGCGCACACAGATACGCAGTATTTT

d_gene: NA
j_gene: TRBJ2-1
abundance: NA
v_gene: TRBV29-1
CDR3aa: CSVEGKGGDEQFF
CDR3nt: TGCAGCGTTGAAGGAAAAGGTGGGGATGAGCAGTTCTTC

d_gene: NA
j_gene: TRBJ2-1
abundance: few
v_gene: TRBV7-2
CDR3aa: CASSLARFLRQVGRNEQFF
CDR3nt: TGTGCCAGCAGCTTAGCGAGGTTTCTTAGACAGGTCGGTAGGAATGAGCAGTTCTTC

d_gene: NA
j_gene: TRBJ2-7
abundance: once
v_gene: TRBV5-1
CDR3aa: CASSTLGAHEQYF
CDR3nt: TGCGCCAGCAGCACCCTAGGGGCCCACGAGCAGTACTTC

d_gene: TRBD2
j_gene: TRBJ2-2
abundance: NA
v_gene: TRBV9
CDR3aa: CASSVFSGLAGGELFF
CDR3nt: TGTGCCAGCAGCGTATTCTCTGGGCTAGCGGGCGGGGAGCTGTTTTTT

d_gene: NA
j_gene: TRBJ1-5
abundance: NA
v_gene: TRBV6-5
CDR3aa: CASGREPQPQHF
CDR3nt: TGTGCCAGCGGACGAGAACCTCAGCCCCAGCATTTT

d_gene: NA
j_gene: TRBJ1-4
abundance: NA
v_gene: TRBV5-1
CDR3aa: CASSFGGKLNEKLFF
CDR3nt: TGCGCCAGCAGCTTTGGAGGTAAACTAAATGAAAAACTGTTTTTT

d_gene: NA
j_gene: TRBJ2-7
abundance: few
v_gene: TRBV11-3
CDR3aa: CASSDRSRPYEQYF
CDR3nt: TGTGCCAGCAGCGACCGGTCTCGCCCCTACGAGCAGTACTTC

d_gene: NA
j_gene: TRBJ1-5
abundance: NA
v_gene: TRBV19
CDR3aa: CASSIRQGWSQPQHF
CDR3nt: TGTGCCAGTAGTATAAGGCAGGGATGGTCCCAGCCCCAGCATTTT

d_gene: TRBD1
j_gene: TRBJ1-1
abundance: NA
v_gene: TRBV2
CDR3aa: CASRDRGGNTEAFF
CDR3nt: TGTGCCAGCAGGGACAGGGGGGGGAACACTGAAGCTTTCTTT

d_gene: NA
j_gene: TRBJ2-1
abundance: NA
v_gene: TRBV9
CDR3aa: CASSVALAKGYNEQFF
CDR3nt: TGTGCCAGCAGCGTAGCACTGGCCAAGGGCTACAATGAGCAGTTCTTC

d_gene: TRBD2
j_gene: TRBJ2-7
abundance: few
v_gene: TRBV27
CDR3aa: CASSQRGGLAGVGEQYF
CDR3nt: TGTGCCAGCAGCCAAAGGGGGGGACTAGCGGGAGTTGGTGAGCAGTACTTC

d_gene: NA
j_gene: TRBJ2-7
abundance: once
v_gene: TRBV27
CDR3aa: CASSFGSTYEQYF
CDR3nt: TGTGCCAGCAGTTTTGGGAGCACCTACGAGCAGTACTTC

d_gene: NA
j_gene: TRBJ2-2
abundance: NA
v_gene: TRBV9
CDR3aa: CASSITNTGELFF
CDR3nt: TGTGCCAGCAGCATAACTAACACCGGGGAGCTGTTTTTT

d_gene: TRBD2
j_gene: TRBJ2-7
abundance: NA
v_gene: TRBV5-6
CDR3aa: CASSFLTSGRAREQYF
CDR3nt: TGTGCCAGCAGCTTTTTAACTAGCGGGAGGGCCCGGGAGCAGTACTTC

d_gene: TRBD2
j_gene: TRBJ2-1
abundance: NA
v_gene: TRBV30
CDR3aa: CAWSGLAGREQFF
CDR3nt: TGTGCCTGGAGTGGGCTAGCGGGAAGGGAACAGTTCTTC